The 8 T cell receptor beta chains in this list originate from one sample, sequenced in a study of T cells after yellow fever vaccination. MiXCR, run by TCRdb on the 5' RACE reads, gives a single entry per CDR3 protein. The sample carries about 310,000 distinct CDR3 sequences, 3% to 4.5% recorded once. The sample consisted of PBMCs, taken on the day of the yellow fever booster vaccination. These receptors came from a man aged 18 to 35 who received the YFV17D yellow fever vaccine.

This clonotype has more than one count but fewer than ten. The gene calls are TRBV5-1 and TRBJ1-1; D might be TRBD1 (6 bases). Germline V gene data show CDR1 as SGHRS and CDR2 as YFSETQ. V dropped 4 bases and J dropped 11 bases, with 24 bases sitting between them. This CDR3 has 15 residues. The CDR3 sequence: CASSTELGGSFGAFF. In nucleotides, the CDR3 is TGCGCCAGCAGCACGGAACTGGGGGGCTCTTTCGGGGCTTTCTTT.

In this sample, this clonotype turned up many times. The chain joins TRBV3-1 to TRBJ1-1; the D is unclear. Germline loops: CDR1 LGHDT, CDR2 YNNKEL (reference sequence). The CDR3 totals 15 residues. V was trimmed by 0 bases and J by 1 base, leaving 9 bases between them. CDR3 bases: TGTGCCAGCAGCCAAGATTTCCGGGAGAACACTGAAGCTTTCTTT. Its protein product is CASSQDFRENTEAFF.

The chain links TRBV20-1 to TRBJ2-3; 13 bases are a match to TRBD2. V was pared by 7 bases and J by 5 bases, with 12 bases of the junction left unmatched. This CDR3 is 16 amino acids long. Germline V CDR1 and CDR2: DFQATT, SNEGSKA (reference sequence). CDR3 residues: CSVDAGTSGVGDTQYF. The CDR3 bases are TGCAGTGTCGACGCCGGGACTAGCGGGGTTGGAGATACGCAGTATTTT.

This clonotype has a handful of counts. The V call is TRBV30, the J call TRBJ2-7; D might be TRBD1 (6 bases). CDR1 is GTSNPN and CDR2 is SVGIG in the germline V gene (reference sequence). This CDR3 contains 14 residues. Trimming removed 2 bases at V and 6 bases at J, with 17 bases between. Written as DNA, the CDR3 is TGTGCCTGGAGTCTCGGAACCTCAGGGGCCGAGCAGTACTTC. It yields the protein CAWSLGTSGAEQYF.

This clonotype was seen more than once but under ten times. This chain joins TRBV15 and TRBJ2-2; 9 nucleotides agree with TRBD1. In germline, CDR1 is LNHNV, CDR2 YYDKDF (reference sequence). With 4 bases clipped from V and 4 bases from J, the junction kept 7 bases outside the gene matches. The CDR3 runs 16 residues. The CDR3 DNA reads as TGTGCCACCAGCAAGCCAGGGACAGGGTCCACCGGGGAGCTGTTTTTT. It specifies CATSKPGTGSTGELFF.

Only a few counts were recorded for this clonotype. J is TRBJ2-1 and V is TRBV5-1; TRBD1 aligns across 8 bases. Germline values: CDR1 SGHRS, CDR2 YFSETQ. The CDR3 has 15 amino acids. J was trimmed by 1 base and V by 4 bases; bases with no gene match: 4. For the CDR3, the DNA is TGCGCCAGCAGCCACGACAGGGGATCCTACAATGAGCAGTTCTTC. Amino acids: CASSHDRGSYNEQFF. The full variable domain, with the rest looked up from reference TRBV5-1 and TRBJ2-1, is KAGVTQTPRYLIKTRGQQVTLSCSPISGHRSVSWYQQTPGQGLQFLFEYFSETQRNKGNFPGRFSGRQFSNSRSEMNVSTLELGDSALYLCASSHDRGSYNEQFFGPGTRLTVL.

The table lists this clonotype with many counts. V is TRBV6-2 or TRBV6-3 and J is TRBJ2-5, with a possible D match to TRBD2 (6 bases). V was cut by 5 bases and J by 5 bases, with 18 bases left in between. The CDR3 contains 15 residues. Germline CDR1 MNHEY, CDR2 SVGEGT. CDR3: CASSVTSWGMETQYF. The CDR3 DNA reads TGTGCCAGCAGTGTGACTAGTTGGGGAATGGAGACCCAGTACTTC.

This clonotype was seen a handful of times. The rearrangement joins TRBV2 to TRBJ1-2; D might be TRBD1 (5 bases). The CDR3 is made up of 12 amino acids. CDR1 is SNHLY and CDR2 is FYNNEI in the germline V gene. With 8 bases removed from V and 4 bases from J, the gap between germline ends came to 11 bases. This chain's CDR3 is CASGARSYGYTF. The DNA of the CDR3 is TGTGCCAGCGGGGCACGTAGCTATGGCTACACCTTC.